This entry is about one T cell receptor beta chain. The data stem from a study of blood T cell repertoires in COVID-19. Study-level background: Samples representing acute and convalescent COVID-19 were sourced from the United States, Italy and Spain. PBMCs, B-cell-depleted T cells, or T cells were the source of the cDNA or gDNA that made up the material.

Original handling: Nucleated cell number was recorded as an estimate derived from reference gene primer amplification. Clones were sequenced by immunoSEQ multiplex PCR, and TCRdb holds only the in-frame ones, with some missing. For V, J and clone size, that table is used; D and trimming come from the DNA. Of about 280,000 clones listed, approximately 83% are singletons. The sequencing sample was made of peripheral blood. The receptor's source is a human donor in a cohort sampled during active COVID-19.

The CDR3 loop is CASSPGQTENEKLFF. CDR3 in DNA: TGTGCCAGCTCACCCGGACAGACCGAGAATGAAAAACTGTTTTTT. The genes are TRBV18 and TRBJ1-4; possibly TRBD1 for D (6 bases). The CDR3 has 15 amino acids. Trimming shortened V by 3 bases and J by 5 bases, and 13 bases separated the two germline ends. CDR1 and CDR2 (germline): KGHSH, LQKENI.